This is a list of T cell receptor beta chains from one sample in a study of T cell changes during pregnancy in multiple sclerosis. The repertoire was sequenced with immunoSEQ multiplex PCR; TCRdb's copy has only in-frame clones and lacks some. This repertoire shows some 60,000 clones, 90% found once; its top ten account for less than 4%. This specimen was peripheral blood, taken in the first trimester of pregnancy. The receptors were sampled from a female donor in good health, enrolled as a control in a pregnancy study. Both conserved end residues are trimmed from each CDR3. The order of the fields is V gene, CDR3 protein.

TRBV7-2,ASSPTTGSGYGYT
TRBV27,ASSFSRSEKLF
TRBV4-2,ASSQVRGVDPEQF
TRBV6-9,ASTSPRGPAYGYT
TRBV13,ASSLVGAENGYT
TRBV2,ASSHPGLAETVYEQY
TRBV12-5,ASASQGDSNQPQH
TRBV19,ASSMRPPGLNSYEQY
TRBV14,ASSQDFPGGPLSEQF
TRBV5-1,ASSSLLVGVGETQY
TRBV6-1,ASSVFIGGPPYEQY
TRBV5-4,ASSLGGQGGDQPQH
TRBV14,ASSQKSDFTDTQY
TRBV5-4,ASSLRGGGRNEQF
TRBV11-3,ASSYLGGGNTIY
TRBV5-4,ASSSDRFTDTQY
TRBV7-9,ASSLEGNTEAF
TRBV7-3,ASSLGPDNEQF
TRBV2,ASSEGTGSNNSPLH
TRBV7-2,ASSFDRGRGFRETQY
TRBV27,ATRGHNQDEQY
TRBV4-2,ASSQRGLSGNTIY
TRBV2,ASSEADYERSPSFYGYT
TRBV2,ASMGQASEAF
TRBV11-3,ASSPGGTEAF
TRBV7-8,ASSPGLPSRGYT
TRBV4-1,ASSQDEWSGRMNTGELF
TRBV27,ASRTEYNEQF
TRBV6-1,ASSEDRGRIYGYT
TRBV2,ASRPNRGGSYEQY
TRBV7-6,ASSARLAGDPSYNEQF